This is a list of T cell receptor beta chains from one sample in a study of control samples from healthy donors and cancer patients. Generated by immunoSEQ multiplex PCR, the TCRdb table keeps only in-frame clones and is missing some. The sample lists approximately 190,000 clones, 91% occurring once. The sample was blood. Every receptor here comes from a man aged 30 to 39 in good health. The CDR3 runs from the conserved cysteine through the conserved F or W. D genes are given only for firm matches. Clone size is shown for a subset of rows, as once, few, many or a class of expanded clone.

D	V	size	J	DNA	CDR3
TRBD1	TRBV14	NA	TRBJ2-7	TGTGCCAGCAGCCAATGGACAGGGGGCGAGCAGTACTTC	CASSQWTGGEQYF
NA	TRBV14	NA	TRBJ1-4	TGTGCCAGCAGCCCCATTATGGGGAAACTGTTTTTT	CASSPIMGKLFF
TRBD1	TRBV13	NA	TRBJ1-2	TGTGCCAGCAGCAAGGCCGACAGGGAGGTCTCTGGCTACACCTTC	CASSKADREVSGYTF
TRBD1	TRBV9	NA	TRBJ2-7	TGTGCCAGCAGCGTAATCCCAGGGGGCGACGAGCAGTACTTC	CASSVIPGGDEQYF
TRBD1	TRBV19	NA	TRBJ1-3	TGTGCCAGTAGTACCCGGGACAGGGGGTCCTCTGGAAACACCATATATTTT	CASSTRDRGSSGNTIYF
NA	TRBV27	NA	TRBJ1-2	TGTGCCAGCAGCGAACACCCCGGCTATGGCTACACCTTC	CASSEHPGYGYTF
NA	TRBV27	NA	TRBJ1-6	TGTGCCAGCAGTTCAGGGGTTTGGTCACCCCTCCACTTT	CASSSGVWSPLHF
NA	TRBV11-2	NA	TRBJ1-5	TGTGCCAGCAGCGGAAGTGTGTCAGGCAATCAGCCCCAGCATTTT	CASSGSVSGNQPQHF
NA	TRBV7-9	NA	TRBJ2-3	TGTGCCAGCTCCGTAGCTAGCACAGATACGCAGTATTTT	CASSVASTDTQYF
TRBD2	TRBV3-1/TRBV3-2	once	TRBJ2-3	TGTGCCAGCAGCCAAAGCGGGGGGCGGTCAGATACGCAGTATTTT	CASSQSGGRSDTQYF
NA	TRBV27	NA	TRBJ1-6	TGTGCCAGCAGACGAGGAGCAGGGATCGTTAATTCACCCCTCCACTTT	CASRRGAGIVNSPLHF
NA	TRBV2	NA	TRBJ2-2	TGTGCCAGCAGTTACGGGGGCGGGAACACCGGGGAGCTGTTTTTT	CASSYGGGNTGELFF
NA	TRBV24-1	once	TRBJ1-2	TGTGCCACCAGCGACTGGCACAGTGGTAGCTACACCTTC	CATSDWHSGSYTF
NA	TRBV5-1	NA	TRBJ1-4	TGCGCCAGCAGCTTGGCTGACAGTACAACTAATGAAAAACTGTTTTTT	CASSLADSTTNEKLFF
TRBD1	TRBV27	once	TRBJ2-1	TGTGCCAGCAGCCTTCAACAGGGGGCTAGGGATGAGCAGTTCTTC	CASSLQQGARDEQFF
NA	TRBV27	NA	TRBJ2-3	TGTGCCAGCAGGACGCTGAATCGACTTTTGCCGGGCACAGATACGCAGTATTTT	CASRTLNRLLPGTDTQYF
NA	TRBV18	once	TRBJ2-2	TGTGCCAGCTCACCACAGGGGTCGAACACCGGGGAGCTGTTTTTT	CASSPQGSNTGELFF
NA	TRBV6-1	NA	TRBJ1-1	TGTGCCAGCAGTGAATGGGGCCTTAATGGGGCTGAAGCTTTCTTT	CASSEWGLNGAEAFF
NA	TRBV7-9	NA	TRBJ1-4	TGTGCCAGCAGCCGCAGGGGTTCTGATGAAAAACTGTTTTTT	CASSRRGSDEKLFF
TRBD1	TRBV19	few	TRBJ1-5	TGTGCCAGTAGTCCACGACAGGGTAATCAGCCCCAGCATTTT	CASSPRQGNQPQHF
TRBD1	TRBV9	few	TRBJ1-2	TGTGCCAGCAGCAACAGGGGCTATGGCTACACCTTC	CASSNRGYGYTF
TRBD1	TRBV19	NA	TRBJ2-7	TGTGCCAGTAGCGTCACAGGGGAACCCTACGAGCAGTACTTC	CASSVTGEPYEQYF
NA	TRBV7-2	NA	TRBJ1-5	TGTGCCAGCAGCTTCGGGCCTGGTCAGCCCCAGCATTTT	CASSFGPGQPQHF
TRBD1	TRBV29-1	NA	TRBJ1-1	TGCAGCGTGTCGGGGACAGGGGCTTTTCGCACTGAAGCTTTCTTT	CSVSGTGAFRTEAFF
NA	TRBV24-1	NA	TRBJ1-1	TGTGCCACCAAGGGCAATTCGAACACTGAAGCTTTCTTT	CATKGNSNTEAFF
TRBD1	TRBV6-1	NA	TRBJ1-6	TGTGCCAGCAGTGACGGACAGGGGGCTGGGAGTTCACCCCTCCACTTT	CASSDGQGAGSSPLHF
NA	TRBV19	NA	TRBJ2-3	TGTGCCAGTAGTCGTAGTCTGGGGATGGGCACAGATACGCAGTATTTT	CASSRSLGMGTDTQYF
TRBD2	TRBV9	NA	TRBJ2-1	TGTGCCAGCAGCGCCGCGGGGGGGCGATATGAGCAGTTCTTC	CASSAAGGRYEQFF
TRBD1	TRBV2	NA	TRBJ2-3	TGTGCCAGCAGTGCAAGACAGGGGCTCAGCACAGATACGCAGTATTTT	CASSARQGLSTDTQYF
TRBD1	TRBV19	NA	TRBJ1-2	TGTGCCAGTAGTATAGATCACAGGGGGAATGGCTACACCTTC	CASSIDHRGNGYTF
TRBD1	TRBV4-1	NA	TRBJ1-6	TGCGCCAGCAGCCAAGAGCGGACAGGGGCTGGGGGAAATTCACCCCTCCACTTT	CASSQERTGAGGNSPLHF
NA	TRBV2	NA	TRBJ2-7	TGTGCCAGCAGGAGGGTCACCTACGAGCAGTACTTC	CASRRVTYEQYF